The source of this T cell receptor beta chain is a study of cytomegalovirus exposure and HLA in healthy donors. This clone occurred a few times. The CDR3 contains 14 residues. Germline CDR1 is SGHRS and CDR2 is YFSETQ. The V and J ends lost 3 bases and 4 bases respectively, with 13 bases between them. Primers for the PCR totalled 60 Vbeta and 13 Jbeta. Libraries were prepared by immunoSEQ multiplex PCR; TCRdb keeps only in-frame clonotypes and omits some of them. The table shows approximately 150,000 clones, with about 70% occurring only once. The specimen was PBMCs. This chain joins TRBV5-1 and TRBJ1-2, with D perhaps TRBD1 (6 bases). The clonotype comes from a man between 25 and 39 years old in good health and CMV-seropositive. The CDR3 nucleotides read TGCGCCAGCAGCTACTCGACAGGTGCCTATGGCTACACCTTC. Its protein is CASSYSTGAYGYTF.